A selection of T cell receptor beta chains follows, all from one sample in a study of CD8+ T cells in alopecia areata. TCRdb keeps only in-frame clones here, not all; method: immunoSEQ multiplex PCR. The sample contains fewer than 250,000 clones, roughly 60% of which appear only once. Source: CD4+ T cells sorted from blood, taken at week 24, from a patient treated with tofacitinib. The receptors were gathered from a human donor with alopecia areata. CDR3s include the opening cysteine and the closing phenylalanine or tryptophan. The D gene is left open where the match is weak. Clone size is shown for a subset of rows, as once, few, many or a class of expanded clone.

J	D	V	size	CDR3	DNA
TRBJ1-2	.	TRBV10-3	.	CAIATQNGYTF	TGTGCCATCGCAACGCAAAATGGCTACACCTTC
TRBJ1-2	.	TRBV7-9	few	CASSSNQGNYGYTF	TGTGCCAGCAGCTCCAACCAGGGGAACTATGGCTACACCTTC
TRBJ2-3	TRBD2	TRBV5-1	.	CASSLSSGGADTQYF	TGCGCCAGCAGCTTGTCTAGCGGGGGGGCAGATACGCAGTATTTT
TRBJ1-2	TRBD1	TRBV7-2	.	CASSLAGRQGLYGYTF	TGTGCCAGCAGCTTAGCGGGCCGACAGGGCCTCTATGGCTACACCTTC
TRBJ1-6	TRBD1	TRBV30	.	CAWAGTGNSPLHF	TGTGCCTGGGCCGGGACAGGGAATTCACCCCTCCACTTT
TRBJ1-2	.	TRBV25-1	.	CASSDKQGLYGYTF	TGTGCCAGCAGTGATAAACAGGGTTTGTATGGCTACACCTTC
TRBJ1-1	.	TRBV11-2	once	CASSLDWNTEAFF	TGTGCCAGCAGCCTAGACTGGAACACTGAAGCTTTCTTT
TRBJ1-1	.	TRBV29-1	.	CSGYGGSGTEAFF	TGCAGCGGCTATGGGGGATCGGGGACTGAAGCTTTCTTT
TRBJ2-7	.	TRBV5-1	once	CASSLLGDEQYF	TGCGCCAGCAGCTTGCTGGGGGACGAGCAGTACTTC
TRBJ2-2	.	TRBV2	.	CASSPDRSHTGELFF	TGTGCCAGCAGCCCCGACCGGTCGCACACCGGGGAGCTGTTTTTT
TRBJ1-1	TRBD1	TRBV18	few	CASSPGTENTEAFF	TGTGCCAGCTCACCAGGGACAGAGAACACTGAAGCTTTCTTT
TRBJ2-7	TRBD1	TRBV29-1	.	CSVGQGGYEQYF	TGCAGCGTTGGACAGGGTGGCTACGAGCAGTACTTC
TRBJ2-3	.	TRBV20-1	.	CSGGKAYTQYF	TGCAGTGGTGGCAAGGCATATACGCAGTATTTT
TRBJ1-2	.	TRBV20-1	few	CSAIKGYTF	TGCAGTGCTATCAAAGGCTACACCTTC
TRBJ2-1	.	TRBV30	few	CAWSVPPNEQFF	TGTGCCTGGAGTGTACCCCCCAATGAGCAGTTCTTC
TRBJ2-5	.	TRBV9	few	CASQPGLGETQYF	TGTGCCAGCCAACCAGGACTCGGGGAGACCCAGTACTTC
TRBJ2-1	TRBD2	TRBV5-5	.	CASSLGLAGLYEQFF	TGTGCCAGCAGCTTGGGACTAGCGGGTCTTTATGAGCAGTTCTTC
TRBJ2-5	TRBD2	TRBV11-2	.	CASSLDIGLVEETQYF	TGTGCCAGCAGCTTAGATATCGGACTAGTGGAAGAGACCCAGTACTTC
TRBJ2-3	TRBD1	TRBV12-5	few	CASGRGQGDATDTQYF	TGTGCTAGTGGTAGGGGACAGGGGGACGCCACAGATACGCAGTATTTT
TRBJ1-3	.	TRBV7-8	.	CASSLSTGNTIYF	TGTGCCAGCAGCCTTAGCACGGGAAACACCATATATTTT
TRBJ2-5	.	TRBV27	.	CASSSRSSGPQYF	TGTGCCAGCAGTTCCCGGAGCTCGGGACCCCAGTACTTC
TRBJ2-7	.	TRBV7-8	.	CASSKGGLHSYEQYF	TGTGCCAGCAGCAAGGGGGGGTTACACTCCTACGAGCAGTACTTC
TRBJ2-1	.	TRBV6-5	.	CASRYQVEPYNEQFF	TGTGCCAGCAGATATCAGGTTGAACCCTACAATGAGCAGTTCTTC
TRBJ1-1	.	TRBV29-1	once	CSVFPRISNTEAFF	TGCAGCGTTTTTCCTCGTATTTCGAACACTGAAGCTTTCTTT
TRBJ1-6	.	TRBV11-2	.	CASSFPSEVSPLHF	TGTGCCAGCAGCTTCCCCAGCGAGGTTTCACCCCTCCACTTT
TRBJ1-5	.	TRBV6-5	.	CASSEVGGAQPQHF	TGTGCCAGCAGTGAAGTGGGGGGAGCTCAGCCCCAGCATTTT
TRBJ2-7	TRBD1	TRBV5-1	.	CASSLIPGQGAYEQYF	TGCGCCAGCAGTCTAATACCGGGACAGGGGGCCTACGAGCAGTACTTC
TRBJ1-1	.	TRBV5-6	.	CASRVGQTMNTEAFF	TGTGCCAGCAGAGTCGGACAGACTATGAACACTGAAGCTTTCTTT
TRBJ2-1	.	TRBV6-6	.	CASSPEGLVRNEQFF	TGTGCCAGCAGTCCTGAGGGTCTAGTCCGAAATGAGCAGTTCTTC
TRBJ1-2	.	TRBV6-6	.	CASSYTGVGYTF	TGTGCCAGCAGTTACACGGGGGTTGGCTACACCTTC
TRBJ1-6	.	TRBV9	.	CASSVASDSPLHF	TGTGCCAGCAGCGTAGCTTCGGATTCACCCCTCCACTTT
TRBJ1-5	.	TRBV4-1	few	CASSQDLGGINQPQHF	TGCGCCAGCAGCCAAGATTTGGGGGGAATCAATCAGCCCCAGCATTTT
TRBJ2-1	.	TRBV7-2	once	CASSLASVNEQFF	TGTGCCAGCAGCTTAGCGTCGGTCAATGAGCAGTTCTTC
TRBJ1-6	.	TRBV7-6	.	CASSRDSLNSPLHF	TGTGCCAGCAGCCGAGACAGCCTCAATTCACCCCTCCACTTT
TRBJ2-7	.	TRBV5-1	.	CASSLGTASYEQYF	TGCGCCAGCAGCTTGGGGACCGCGTCCTACGAGCAGTACTTC
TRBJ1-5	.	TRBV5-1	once	CASSLEDYSNQPQHF	TGCGCCAGCAGCTTGGAAGACTATAGCAATCAGCCCCAGCATTTT
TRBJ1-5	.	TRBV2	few	CASRSRGGQPQHF	TGTGCCAGCAGATCCAGGGGTGGTCAGCCCCAGCATTTT
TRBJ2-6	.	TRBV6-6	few	CASSNPRGANVLTF	TGTGCCAGCAGTAACCCTCGGGGGGCCAACGTCCTGACTTTC
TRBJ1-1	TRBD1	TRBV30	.	CAFGTGDPPTEAFF	TGTGCCTTCGGGACAGGGGATCCCCCCACTGAAGCTTTCTTT
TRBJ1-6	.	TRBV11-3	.	CASSLSGGVGQTNSPLHF	TGTGCCAGCAGCTTGTCCGGGGGTGTAGGACAGACCAATTCACCCCTCCACTTT
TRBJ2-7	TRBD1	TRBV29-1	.	CSVVFEDRSSYEQYF	TGCAGCGTTGTATTCGAGGACAGGAGCTCCTACGAGCAGTACTTC
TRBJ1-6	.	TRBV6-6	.	CASKDLISPLHF	TGTGCCAGCAAGGACCTAATTTCACCCCTCCACTTT
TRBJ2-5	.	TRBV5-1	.	CASSRDLGETQYF	TGCGCCAGCAGCAGGGACTTGGGGGAGACCCAGTACTTC
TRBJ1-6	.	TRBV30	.	CAWSASGANSPLHF	TGTGCCTGGAGTGCCTCGGGGGCAAATTCACCCCTCCACTTT
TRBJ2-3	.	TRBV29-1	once	CSVVGHYTDTQYF	TGCAGCGTTGTAGGGCATTACACAGATACGCAGTATTTT
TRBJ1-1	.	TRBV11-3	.	CASSLAMNTEAFF	TGTGCCAGCAGCTTAGCCATGAACACTGAAGCTTTCTTT
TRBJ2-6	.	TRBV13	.	CASSFGAGANVLTF	TGTGCCAGCAGCTTCGGGGCTGGGGCCAACGTCCTGACTTTC
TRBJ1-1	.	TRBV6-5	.	CASSYSGTFGAFF	TGTGCCAGCAGTTATTCAGGGACTTTTGGAGCTTTCTTT
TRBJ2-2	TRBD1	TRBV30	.	CAWNPGQGNTGELFF	TGTGCCTGGAATCCGGGACAGGGAAACACCGGGGAGCTGTTTTTT
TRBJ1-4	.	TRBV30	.	CAWSVSQGGEKLFF	TGTGCCTGGAGTGTTTCCCAGGGAGGGGAAAAACTGTTTTTT
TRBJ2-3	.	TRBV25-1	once	CASSEFGGGADTQYF	TGTGCCAGCAGTGAATTCGGAGGGGGCGCCGATACGCAGTATTTT
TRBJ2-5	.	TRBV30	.	CAWSPGETQYF	TGTGCCTGGAGTCCGGGAGAGACCCAGTACTTC
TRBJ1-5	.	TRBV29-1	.	CSVRDNSNQPQHF	TGCAGCGTTCGAGACAATAGCAATCAGCCCCAGCATTTT
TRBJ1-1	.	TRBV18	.	CASSLALGQKVEAFF	TGTGCCAGCTCACTAGCATTAGGACAGAAGGTCGAGGCTTTCTTT
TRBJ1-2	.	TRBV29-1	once	CSVEDWTDDGYTF	TGCAGCGTTGAAGATTGGACCGACGATGGCTACACCTTC